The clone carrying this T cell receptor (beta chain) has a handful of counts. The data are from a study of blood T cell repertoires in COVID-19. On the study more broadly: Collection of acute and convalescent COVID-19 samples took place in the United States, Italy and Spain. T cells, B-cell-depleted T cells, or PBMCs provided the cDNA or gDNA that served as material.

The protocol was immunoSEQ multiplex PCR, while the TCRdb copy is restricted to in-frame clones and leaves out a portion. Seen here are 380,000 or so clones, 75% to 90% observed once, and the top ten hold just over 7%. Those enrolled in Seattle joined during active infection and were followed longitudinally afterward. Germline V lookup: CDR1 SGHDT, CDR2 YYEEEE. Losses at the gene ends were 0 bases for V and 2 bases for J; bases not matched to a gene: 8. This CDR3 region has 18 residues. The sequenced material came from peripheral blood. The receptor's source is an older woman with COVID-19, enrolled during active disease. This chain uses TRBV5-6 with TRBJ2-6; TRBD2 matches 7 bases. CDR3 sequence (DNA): TGTGCCAGCAGCTTGGCTCCAGGGAGGGGCGCTGGGGCCAACGTCCTGACTTTC. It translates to CASSLAPGRGAGANVLTF. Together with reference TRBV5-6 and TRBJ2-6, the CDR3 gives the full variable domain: DAGVTQSPTHLIKTRGQQVTLRCSPKSGHDTVSWYQQALGQGPQFIFQYYEEEERQRGNFPDRFSGHQFPNYSSELNVNALLLGDSALYLCASSLAPGRGAGANVLTFGAGSRLTVL.